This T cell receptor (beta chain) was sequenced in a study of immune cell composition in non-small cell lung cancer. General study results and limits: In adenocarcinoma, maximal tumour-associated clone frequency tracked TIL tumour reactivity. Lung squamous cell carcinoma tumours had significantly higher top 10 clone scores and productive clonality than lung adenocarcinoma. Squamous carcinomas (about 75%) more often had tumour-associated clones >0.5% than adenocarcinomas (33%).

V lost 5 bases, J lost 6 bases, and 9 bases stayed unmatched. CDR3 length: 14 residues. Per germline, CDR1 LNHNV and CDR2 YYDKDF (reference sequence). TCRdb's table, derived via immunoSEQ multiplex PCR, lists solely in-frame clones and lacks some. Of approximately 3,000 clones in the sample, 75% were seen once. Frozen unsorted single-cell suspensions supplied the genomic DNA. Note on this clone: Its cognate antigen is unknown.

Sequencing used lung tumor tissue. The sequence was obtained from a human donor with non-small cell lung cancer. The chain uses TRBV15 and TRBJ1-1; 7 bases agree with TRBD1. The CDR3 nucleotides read TGTGCCACCAGCGGGAACAGGGGAGACCCTGAAGCTTTCTTT. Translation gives CATSGNRGDPEAFF.